This T cell receptor beta chain was sequenced during a study of T cell responses to AZD1222 COVID-19 vaccine. Germline loops: CDR1 MRHNA, CDR2 SNTAGT. CDR3 size: 15 residues. With 0 bases clipped from V and 6 bases from J, the junction kept 4 bases outside the gene matches. Data came from immunoSEQ multiplex PCR; TCRdb stores just in-frame clones and leaves some out. The repertoire holds 150,000 to 200,000 clones, with less than 95% as singletons. The sequencing here drew on peripheral blood, taken on day 0 of AZD1222 vaccination. The chain recombines TRBV6-4 with TRBJ2-1; 8 positions agree with TRBD1. This TCR derives from an adult in good health. The CDR3 loop reads CASSDSNGQGNEQFF. The CDR3, as DNA: TGTGCCAGCAGTGACTCGAATGGACAGGGCAATGAGCAGTTCTTC.